The subject of this entry is one T cell receptor beta chain. Its antigen is not known. V trimming: 7 bases; J trimming: 4 bases; junction bases outside the gene matches: 7. Germline V gene data show CDR1 as LNHDA and CDR2 as SQIVND (reference sequence). This CDR3 region has 15 residues. Noted time point: blood 2 weeks post-SBRT. This sample's treatment: 15 Gy SBRT to primary tumor, nephrectomy 4 weeks later. This entry comes from a study of radiation and T cells in renal cell carcinoma. General study points: From baseline, blood top tumor clonotypes peaked at 2 weeks post-radiation.

Sequenced by immunoSEQ multiplex PCR; TCRdb stores in-frame clones only, minus some. Of 100,000 to 150,000 clones listed, roughly four fifths were seen once; the top ten hold 4.5% to 7%. The starting material was blood, obtained from a patient whose treatment included radiotherapy and nephrectomy. The chain has TRBV19 and TRBJ1-5, with 10 nucleotides matching TRBD1. This TCR derives from a man aged 50 to 60 with renal cell carcinoma. The CDR3 sequence: CASKDRGYGNQPQHF. The CDR3 bases are TGTGCCAGTAAGGACAGGGGGTACGGGAATCAGCCCCAGCATTTT.